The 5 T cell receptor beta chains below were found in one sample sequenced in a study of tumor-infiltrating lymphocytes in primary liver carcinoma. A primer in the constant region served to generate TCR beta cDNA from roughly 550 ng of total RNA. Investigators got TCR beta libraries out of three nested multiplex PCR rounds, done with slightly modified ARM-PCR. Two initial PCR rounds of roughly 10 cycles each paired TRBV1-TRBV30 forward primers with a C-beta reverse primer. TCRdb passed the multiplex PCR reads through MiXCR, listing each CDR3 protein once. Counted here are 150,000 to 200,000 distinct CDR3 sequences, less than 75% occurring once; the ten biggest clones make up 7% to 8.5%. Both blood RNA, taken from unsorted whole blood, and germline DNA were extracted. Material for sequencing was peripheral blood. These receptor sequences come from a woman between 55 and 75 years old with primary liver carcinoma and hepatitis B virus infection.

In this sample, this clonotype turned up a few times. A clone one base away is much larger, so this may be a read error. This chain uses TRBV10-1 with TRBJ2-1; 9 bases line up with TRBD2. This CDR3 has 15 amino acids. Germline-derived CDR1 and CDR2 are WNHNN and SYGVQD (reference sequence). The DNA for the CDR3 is TGCACCAGCAGTAAAGCGGGAGGTTCCTACAATGAGCAGTTCTTC. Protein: CTSSKAGGSYNEQFF.

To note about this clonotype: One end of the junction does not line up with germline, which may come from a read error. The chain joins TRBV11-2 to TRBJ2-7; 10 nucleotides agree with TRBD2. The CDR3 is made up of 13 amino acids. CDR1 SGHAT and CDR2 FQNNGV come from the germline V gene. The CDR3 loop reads CPSSPAGGPELYF. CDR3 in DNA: TGTCCCAGCAGCCCAGCGGGAGGGCCCGAGCTGTACTTC.

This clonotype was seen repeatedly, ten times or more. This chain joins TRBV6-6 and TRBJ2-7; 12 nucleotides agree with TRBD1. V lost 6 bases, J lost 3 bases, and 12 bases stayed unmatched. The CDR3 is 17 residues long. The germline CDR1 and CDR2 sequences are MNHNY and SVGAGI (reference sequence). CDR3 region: CASSPGTGGRVVYEQYF. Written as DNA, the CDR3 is TGTGCCAGCAGCCCCGGGACAGGGGGCCGGGTGGTCTACGAGCAGTACTTC.

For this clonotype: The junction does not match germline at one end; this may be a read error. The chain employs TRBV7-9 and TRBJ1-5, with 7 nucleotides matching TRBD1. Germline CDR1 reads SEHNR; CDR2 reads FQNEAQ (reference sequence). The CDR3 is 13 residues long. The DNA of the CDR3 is TGTGCCGGCAGCGCACAGGGGCGGCAGCCCCAGCATTTT. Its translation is CAGSAQGRQPQHF. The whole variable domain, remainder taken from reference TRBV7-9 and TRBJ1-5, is DTGVSQNPRHKITKRGQNVTFRCDPISEHNRLYWYRQTLGQGPEFLTYFQNEAQLEKSRLLSDRFSAERPKGSFSTLEIQRTEQGDSAMYLCAGSAQGRQPQHFGDGTRLSIL.

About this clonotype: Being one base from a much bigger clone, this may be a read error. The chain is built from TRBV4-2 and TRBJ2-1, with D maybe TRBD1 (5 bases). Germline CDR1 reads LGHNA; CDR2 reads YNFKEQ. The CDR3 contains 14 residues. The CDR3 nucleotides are TGTGCCAGCAGCCAGTCAGGGATTGGCAATGAGCGGTTCTTC. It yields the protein CASSQSGIGNERFF.